These 32 T cell receptor beta chains were sequenced from one sample in a study of cytomegalovirus exposure and HLA in healthy donors. The PCR ran on 60 Vbeta and 13 Jbeta primers. Produced via immunoSEQ multiplex PCR; TCRdb's table is partial and in-frame only. The sample holds about 180,000 clones, 77% seen once. The sequenced sample was PBMCs. The origin of the receptors is a man between 18 and 35 years old in good health and CMV-seronegative.

This clone was seen only once. This chain connects TRBV2 to TRBJ2-3; tentative D call: TRBD1 (6 bases). The V end was cut by 6 bases, the J end by 1 base, with 14 bases between. Germline CDR1 is SNHLY and CDR2 is FYNNEI. The CDR3 has 15 residues. CDR3 nucleotides: TGTGCCAGCAGCCCACAGGGAACTCGCACAGATACGCAGTATTTT. Residues: CASSPQGTRTDTQYF.

About this clone: An end of the junction differs from the germline gene, which may be a read error. The chain employs TRBV7-9 and TRBJ2-1; 10 bases are a match to TRBD2. The CDR3 spans 16 residues. CDR1 and CDR2 from the germline V gene are SEHNR and FQNEAQ (reference sequence). The CDR3 sequence: CSSSLAQRGGSNEQFF. DNA of the CDR3: TGTTCCAGCAGCTTAGCACAGCGGGGGGGTTCCAATGAGCAGTTCTTC.

The sample holds a few counts of this clone. The V gene is TRBV6-4, the J gene TRBJ2-1; 7 nucleotides match TRBD2. The length of the CDR3 is 14 residues. V was clipped by 4 bases and J by 7 bases; unmatched bases: 7. Germline values: CDR1 MRHNA, CDR2 SNTAGT. The CDR3: CASSVGSGQNEQFF. CDR3 coding DNA: TGTGCCAGCAGTGTCGGTAGCGGGCAAAATGAGCAGTTCTTC.

The chain combines TRBV7-8 with TRBJ2-2, with D possibly TRBD2 on 6 matching bases. Germline CDR1 and CDR2: SGHVS and FQNEAQ. V was cut by 5 bases and J by 6 bases, with 7 bases left in between. The CDR3 length is 12 residues. The CDR3 reads CASSPGAGELFF. In nucleotides, the CDR3 is TGTGCCAGCAGCCCGGGGGCCGGGGAGCTGTTTTTT.

This clone was observed a handful of times. J is TRBJ2-7 and V is TRBV10-1, with D possibly being TRBD2 (5 bases). Germline V CDR1 and CDR2: WNHNN, SYGVQD (reference sequence). V was clipped by 6 bases and J by 3 bases, with 6 bases between them. The CDR3 is 11 residues long. The CDR3 is CASRGDYEQYF. CDR3 sequence (DNA): TGCGCCAGCAGGGGAGACTACGAGCAGTACTTC.

The chain carries TRBV2 and TRBJ1-2, with 7 bases lining up with TRBD1. This CDR3 spans 13 amino acids. Germline V gene sequence: CDR1 SNHLY, CDR2 FYNNEI. V lost 7 bases to trimming and J lost 2 bases; unmatched junction nucleotides: 4. The CDR3 loop reads CASTQDRNYGYTF. The CDR3 nucleotides read TGTGCCAGCACGCAGGACAGGAACTATGGCTACACCTTC.

CDR3 amino acids: CASSPGQGRYGYTF. The CDR3 nucleotides read TGTGCCAGCAGCCCTGGACAGGGTCGCTATGGCTACACCTTC. The chain joins TRBV7-9 to TRBJ1-2, with 8 bases fitting TRBD1. The CDR3 length is 14 residues. Looked up from germline, CDR1 is SEHNR and CDR2 is FQNEAQ (reference sequence). Germline trimming cut 5 bases from V and 4 bases from J; bases unmatched to any gene: 6.

The chain recombines TRBV7-9 with TRBJ1-5, with 9 bases lining up with TRBD1. Germline lookup yields CDR1 SEHNR and CDR2 FQNEAQ (reference sequence). This CDR3 has 16 amino acids. V lost 3 bases to trimming and J lost 6 bases; unmatched junction nucleotides: 9. CDR3 protein: CASSLGTGYIGQPQHF. The CDR3 coding sequence is TGTGCCAGCAGCTTGGGGACAGGGTACATAGGTCAGCCCCAGCATTTT. Variable domain in full (rest from reference TRBV7-9 and TRBJ1-5): DTGVSQNPRHKITKRGQNVTFRCDPISEHNRLYWYRQTLGQGPEFLTYFQNEAQLEKSRLLSDRFSAERPKGSFSTLEIQRTEQGDSAMYLCASSLGTGYIGQPQHFGDGTRLSIL.

This chain joins TRBV14 and TRBJ2-7; D call uncertain. Deletions cut 4 bases from V and 0 bases from J, with 10 bases between. This CDR3 spans 14 amino acids. Germline V lookup: CDR1 SGHDN, CDR2 FVKESK. The DNA for the CDR3 is TGTGCCAGCAGCCCAATCGGTCTCTCCTACGAGCAGTACTTC. Translation: CASSPIGLSYEQYF.

This rearrangement joins TRBV5-1 to TRBJ1-2; 9 positions match TRBD1. This CDR3 has 14 residues. J was trimmed by 4 bases and V by 8 bases; bases with no gene match: 9. Looked up from germline, CDR1 is SGHRS and CDR2 is YFSETQ. The CDR3 DNA reads as TGCGCCAGTTATACCGGGACAGGGTTCTATGGCTACACCTTC. It codes for CASYTGTGFYGYTF.

The chain couples TRBV7-9 to TRBJ2-5; 12 bases line up with TRBD1. The V and J ends lost 5 bases and 5 bases, in that order; junction bases with no gene match: 6. The CDR3 length is 15 residues. In germline, CDR1 is SEHNR, CDR2 FQNEAQ (reference sequence). The CDR3 loop is CASSPPGTGGETQYF. Written as DNA, the CDR3 is TGTGCCAGCAGCCCCCCCGGGACAGGGGGCGAGACCCAGTACTTC.

The chain is built from TRBV4-3 and TRBJ1-1; D remains ambiguous. The CDR3 is 15 residues long. Deletions cut 0 bases from V and 0 bases from J, with 8 bases between. Germline-derived CDR1 and CDR2 are LGHNA and YSLEER. CDR3 sequence reads: CASSQDGGLNTEAFF. CDR3 DNA: TGCGCCAGCAGCCAAGATGGCGGGTTGAACACTGAAGCTTTCTTT.

This sequence joins TRBV2 and TRBJ1-5; D is perhaps TRBD1 (6 bases). The ends were cut back, 3 bases at V and 5 bases at J, with 8 bases in the middle. This CDR3 is built from 13 residues. Germline V gene lookup returns CDR1 SNHLY and CDR2 FYNNEI. The DNA of the CDR3 is TGTGCCAGCAGTGAGGCAGGGGATCAGCCCCAGCATTTT. It translates to CASSEAGDQPQHF.

Here the CDR3 reads CASSGFRDRGHGELFF. DNA of the CDR3: TGCGCCAGCAGCGGATTTCGGGACAGGGGGCACGGGGAGCTGTTTTTT. The chain is built from TRBV5-1 and TRBJ2-2, with TRBD1 matching 12 bases. The CDR3 runs 16 residues. The junction had 8 bases not matched to a gene; V was cut back by 4 bases and J by 7 bases. The germline V gene encodes CDR1 SGHRS and CDR2 YFSETQ.

This clone was counted only a few times. V gene TRBV5-4 combines with J gene TRBJ1-3, with D maybe TRBD1 (5 bases). The CDR3 has 14 residues. CDR1 SGHNT and CDR2 YYREEE come from the germline V gene (reference sequence). Trimming took off 0 bases at V and 2 bases at J, with 6 bases between the two ends. The CDR3 loop is CASSLAQAGNTIYF. CDR3 DNA: TGTGCCAGCAGCTTGGCACAGGCTGGAAACACCATATATTTT.

Of note for this clone: One end of the junction is discordant with germline, which a read error may explain. V is TRBV19 and J is TRBJ1-1; 7 bases match TRBD1. The germline gives CDR1 LNHDA, CDR2 SQIVND (reference sequence). There are 15 residues in the CDR3. The CDR3 sequence: CASSEPQGVNTEAFF. The CDR3 DNA reads as TGTGCCAGTAGTGAACCCCAGGGGGTGAATACTGAAGCTTTCTTT. Complete variable domain (other parts from reference TRBV19 and TRBJ1-1): DGGITQSPKYLFRKEGQNVTLSCEQNLNHDAMYWYRQDPGQGLRLIYYSQIVNDFQKGDIAEGYSVSREKKESFPLTVTSAQKNPTAFYLCASSEPQGVNTEAFFGQGTRLTVV.

Worth noting for this clone: A junction boundary mismatches the germline segment, possibly from a read error. The rearrangement joins TRBV5-4 to TRBJ1-2, with D tentatively TRBD1 (6 bases). CDR1 is SGHNT and CDR2 is YYREEE in the germline V gene (reference sequence). The CDR3 spans 14 residues. CDR3 in DNA: TGTGCCAGCAGCTTAAAACAGGGTTTGTATGGCTACCCCTTC. It codes for CASSLKQGLYGYPF. Drawing the rest from reference TRBV5-4 and TRBJ1-2, the complete variable domain is ETGVTQSPTHLIKTRGQQVTLRCSSQSGHNTVSWYQQALGQGPQFIFQYYREEENGRGNFPPRFSGLQFPNYSSELNVNALELDDSALYLCASSLKQGLYGYPFGSGTRLTVV.

This sequence joins TRBV29-1 and TRBJ2-1; D gene ambiguous. This CDR3 is 15 amino acids long. V was cut by 2 bases and J by 3 bases, with 14 bases left in between. Germline lookup yields CDR1 SQVTM and CDR2 ANQGSEA. CDR3 in DNA: TGCAGCGTTGAATACCGGTCAGGCCACTACAATGAGCAGTTCTTC. Translating gives CSVEYRSGHYNEQFF.

The genes are TRBV7-2 and TRBJ2-5; tentative D call: TRBD2 (6 bases). Germline lookup yields CDR1 SGHTA and CDR2 FQGNSA. V lost 1 base and J 4 bases, leaving 10 bases between the germline ends. The CDR3 is made up of 14 amino acids. The CDR3 DNA reads as TGTGCCAGCAGCTTAGGTGCGCGGGGAGAGACCCAGTACTTC. Translation gives CASSLGARGETQYF. The variable domain in full, with the rest retrieved from reference TRBV7-2 and TRBJ2-5, is GAGVSQSPSNKVTEKGKDVELRCDPISGHTALYWYRQSLGQGLEFLIYFQGNSAPDKSGLPSDRFSAERTGGSVSTLTIQRTQQEDSAVYLCASSLGARGETQYFGPGTRLLVL.

The chain recombines TRBV4-3 with TRBJ2-2, with 8 nucleotides matching TRBD2. Germline CDR1 and CDR2: LGHNA and YSLEER. There are 16 residues in the CDR3. The J segment lost 5 bases and the V segment lost 0 bases, leaving 5 bases of the junction unmatched. The CDR3 protein is CASSQDTGGPTGELFF. The DNA of the CDR3 is TGCGCCAGCAGCCAAGACACGGGAGGGCCGACCGGGGAGCTGTTTTTT.

The chain uses TRBV9 and TRBJ2-5; 12 positions agree with TRBD2. The end of the DNA fits TRBJ2-7 better, so the J call may be wrong. Germline V gene sequence: CDR1 SGDLS, CDR2 YYNGEE. This CDR3 has 15 amino acids. CDR3 region: CASSVGLAGTYEQYF. The DNA of the CDR3 is TGTGCCAGCAGCGTTGGACTAGCGGGAACCTACGAGCAGTACTTC.

This chain connects TRBV19 to TRBJ1-1; possible D gene TRBD1, 6 bases. V was pared by 5 bases and J by 1 base, with 8 bases between. CDR1 and CDR2 (germline): LNHDA, SQIVND (reference sequence). This CDR3 has 13 amino acids. The CDR3 is CASSQGPNTEAFF. As DNA, the CDR3 is TGTGCCAGTAGTCAGGGGCCGAACACTGAAGCTTTCTTT.

CDR3 nucleotides: TGTGCCATCAGTGAGCCAGACAGTTACGAGCAGTACTTC. Protein: CAISEPDSYEQYF. This chain links TRBV10-3 with TRBJ2-7; D might be TRBD1 (5 bases). This CDR3 has 13 amino acids. Germline V CDR1 and CDR2: ENHRY, SYGVKD. The V and J ends lost 2 bases and 4 bases respectively, with 9 bases between them.

This clone was seen just once. This rearrangement joins TRBV10-3 to TRBJ2-5; TRBD1 is a possible D gene (5 bases). The CDR3 consists of 13 residues. Trimming shortened V by 4 bases and J by 5 bases, and 11 bases separated the two germline ends. The V gene's germline CDR1 is ENHRY and CDR2 SYGVKD. The CDR3 nucleotides are TGTGCCATCAGTGCCAGGGCAGGGGAGACCCAGTACTTC. As protein: CAISARAGETQYF.

The J gene is TRBJ2-5, the V gene TRBV19; maybe TRBD2 (6 bases). Germline CDR1 reads LNHDA; CDR2 reads SQIVND (reference sequence). The CDR3 is made up of 13 amino acids. Trimming left V 5 bases short and J 0 bases short, with 7 bases between. CDR3 sequence (DNA): TGTGCCAGTAGTGGGACTGACCAAGAGACCCAGTACTTC. Translated: CASSGTDQETQYF.

This clone was recorded a few times. The rearrangement joins TRBV4-3 to TRBJ2-7, with 11 positions matching TRBD2. This CDR3 has 17 amino acids. V gave up 1 base and J gave up 2 bases; unmatched junction bases: 7. The germline CDR1 and CDR2 sequences are LGHNA and YSLEER. This CDR3 reads CASSQVASGGPPYEQYF. CDR3 coding DNA: TGCGCCAGCAGCCAAGTCGCTAGCGGGGGGCCCCCCTACGAGCAGTACTTC.

The chain links TRBV5-6 to TRBJ2-4; TRBD2 might be the D (6 bases). This CDR3 comprises 14 residues. From germline, CDR1 is SGHDT and CDR2 YYEEEE. V was pared by 0 bases and J by 5 bases, with 9 bases between. CDR3 sequence (DNA): TGTGCCAGCAGCTTGGCCACTAGCCAAAACATTCAGTACTTC. This gives the protein CASSLATSQNIQYF.

The rearrangement uses TRBV28 and TRBJ2-2, with D perhaps matching TRBD1 (7 bases). Trimming took off 6 bases at V and 6 bases at J, with 17 bases between the two ends. Germline V gives CDR1 MDHEN, CDR2 SYDVKM. The CDR3 sequence is 15 residues long. CDR3 residues: CASRRSDREAGELFF. The CDR3 DNA reads TGTGCCAGCAGGCGTTCTGACAGGGAGGCCGGGGAGCTGTTTTTT.

The chain joins TRBV27 to TRBJ1-4, with 12 bases identical to TRBD1. The CDR3 sequence is 15 residues long. Trimming cost V 2 bases and J 7 bases; bases outside gene matches: 2. Germline V gives CDR1 MNHEY, CDR2 SMNVEV (reference sequence). The CDR3 reads CASSLRDRGREKLFF. The CDR3 region has the DNA TGTGCCAGCAGTTTAAGGGACAGGGGGCGTGAAAAACTGTTTTTT.

This chain joins TRBV25-1 and TRBJ2-1; the match to TRBD1 covers 9 bases. Germline assignment: CDR1 MGHDK and CDR2 SYGVNS. This CDR3 region has 16 residues. V was clipped by 2 bases and J by 6 bases; unmatched bases: 8. CDR3 protein: CASSETGTGTSNEQFF. The CDR3, as DNA: TGTGCCAGCAGTGAAACCGGGACAGGGACTTCCAATGAGCAGTTCTTC.

The chain links TRBV30 to TRBJ2-3; weak D call: TRBD1 (5 bases). Germline V gene data show CDR1 as GTSNPN and CDR2 as SVGIG (reference sequence). Deletions cut 1 base from V and 0 bases from J, with 8 bases between. This CDR3 is 14 amino acids long. The CDR3, as DNA: TGTGCCTGGAGTGGGACAACCAGCACAGATACGCAGTATTTT. Its translation is CAWSGTTSTDTQYF.

This clone has a single count. V and J are TRBV5-1 and TRBJ2-3; 9 bases line up with TRBD2. Germline-derived CDR1 and CDR2 are SGHRS and YFSETQ. This CDR3 region has 15 residues. Trimming cost V 0 bases and J 5 bases; bases outside gene matches: 4. CDR3 sequence: CASSLGLAEGDTQYF. CDR3 sequence (DNA): TGCGCCAGCAGCTTGGGACTAGCGGAGGGAGATACGCAGTATTTT.